This T cell receptor beta chain was sequenced for a study of blood T cell repertoires in COVID-19. As processed by the authors: Amplification of reference gene primers provided the estimated nucleated cell counts. This table comes from immunoSEQ multiplex PCR, and its TCRdb copy is limited to in-frame clones, with some not included. The V and J calls and clone size come from that table; D and trimming were worked out from the DNA. Counted here are some 370,000 clones, roughly four fifths occurring once; the ten biggest clones make up 5% to 6%. The junction had 9 bases not matched to a gene; V was cut back by 5 bases and J by 8 bases. Germline V gene lookup returns CDR1 SEHNR and CDR2 FQNEAQ (reference sequence). The CDR3 totals 14 residues.

The receptor's source is a woman in her forties or fifties who had recovered from COVID-19. Input material: PBMCs or T cells enriched from blood (not recorded which). The V call is TRBV7-9, the J call TRBJ1-2, with TRBD1 matching 9 bases. CDR3 sequence (DNA): TGTGCCAGCAGCCTTGGGACAGGGCCTTGGGGCTACACCTTC. Translation: CASSLGTGPWGYTF. Using reference TRBV7-9 and TRBJ1-2 for the parts outside the CDR3, the full variable domain is DTGVSQNPRHKITKRGQNVTFRCDPISEHNRLYWYRQTLGQGPEFLTYFQNEAQLEKSRLLSDRFSAERPKGSFSTLEIQRTEQGDSAMYLCASSLGTGPWGYTFGSGTRLTVV.